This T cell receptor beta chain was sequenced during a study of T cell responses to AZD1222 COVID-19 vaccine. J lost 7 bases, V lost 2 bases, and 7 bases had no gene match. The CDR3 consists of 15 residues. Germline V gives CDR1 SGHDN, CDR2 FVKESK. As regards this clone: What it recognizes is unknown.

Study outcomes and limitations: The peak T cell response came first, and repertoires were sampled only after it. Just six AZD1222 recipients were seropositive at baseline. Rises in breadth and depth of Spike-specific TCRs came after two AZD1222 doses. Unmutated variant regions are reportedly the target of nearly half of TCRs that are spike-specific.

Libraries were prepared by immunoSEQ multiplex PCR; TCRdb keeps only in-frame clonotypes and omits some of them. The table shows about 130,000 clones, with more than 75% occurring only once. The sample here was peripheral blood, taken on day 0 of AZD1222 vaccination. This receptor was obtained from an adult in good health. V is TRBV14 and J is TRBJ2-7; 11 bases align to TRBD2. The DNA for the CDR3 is TGTGCCAGCAGCCAATCAACTAGCGGGAGCGTAGAGCAGTACTTC. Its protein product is CASSQSTSGSVEQYF. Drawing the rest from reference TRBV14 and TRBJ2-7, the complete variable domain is EAGVTQFPSHSVIEKGQTVTLRCDPISGHDNLYWYRRVMGKEIKFLLHFVKESKQDESGMPNNRFLAERTGGTYSTLKVQPAELEDSGVYFCASSQSTSGSVEQYFGPGTRLTVT.